The rows below give T cell receptor beta chains drawn from one sample of a study of blood T cell repertoires in COVID-19. Clones were sequenced by immunoSEQ multiplex PCR, and TCRdb holds only the in-frame ones, with some missing. This sample has fewer than 250,000 clones, with approximately 86% found just once. The sequenced sample consisted of peripheral blood. The origin of the receptors is a man between 40 and 49 years old with acute or convalescent COVID-19. CDR3s include the opening cysteine and the closing phenylalanine or tryptophan. D genes are given only for firm matches. Some rows mark clone size as missing; the rest say once, few, many or name a class of expanded clone.

j_call d_call v_call clone_size cdr3_nt cdr3_aa
TRBJ2-3 TRBD2 TRBV6-5 - TGTGCCAGCAGTTACTCGGCGGGAGGCGCAGATACGCAGTATTTT CASSYSAGGADTQYF
TRBJ2-1 TRBD2 TRBV7-9 - TGTGCCAGCAGCCCCCGGGGCGGGAGGAGCTATGAGCAGTTCTTC CASSPRGGRSYEQFF
TRBJ2-7 TRBD1 TRBV19 - TGTGCCAGTAGTATGGGACAGGGATGGGGCGAGCAGTACTTC CASSMGQGWGEQYF
TRBJ1-4 - TRBV28 few TGTGCCAGCAGTTTGAGGGATGAAAAACTGTTTTTT CASSLRDEKLFF
TRBJ2-7 TRBD1 TRBV7-2 once TGTGCCAGCAGCTTCCGGGACAGGGCCAACGAGCAGTACTTC CASSFRDRANEQYF
TRBJ1-2 - TRBV20-1 - TGCAGTGCTAGTGCAGGTTGGGGCTACGGCTATGGCTACACCTTC CSASAGWGYGYGYTF
TRBJ1-5 - TRBV6-6 - TGTGCCAGCAGTACTCAGGGCTATAGCAATCAGCCCCAGCATTTT CASSTQGYSNQPQHF
TRBJ2-3 - TRBV21-1 once TGTGCCAGCAGCAAAGGGGGGACTAGCGAGGGCACAGATACGCAGTATTTT CASSKGGTSEGTDTQYF
TRBJ2-5 - TRBV30 - TGTGCCTGGAGTGTACTCGCAGAGACCCAGTACTTC CAWSVLAETQYF
TRBJ1-2 - TRBV9 - TGTGCCAGCAGCGCCCGGACAGAGCGGGAAGGCTACACCTTC CASSARTEREGYTF
TRBJ1-2 - TRBV6-6 few TGTGCCAGCAGGCTACCCGAGACAGTGTATGGGGGCTACACCTTC CASRLPETVYGGYTF
TRBJ2-1 TRBD1 TRBV7-6 - TGTGCCAGCAGCTTATTTTCCCAGGGGGCGGCCTACAATGAGCAGTTCTTC CASSLFSQGAAYNEQFF
TRBJ1-5 - TRBV23-1 - TGCGCCAGCAGTCACTGGCCGGGGGGGTTACAGCCCCAGCATTTT CASSHWPGGLQPQHF
TRBJ2-7 TRBD2 TRBV11-3 - TGTGCCAGCAGCTTAGGCAGCGGGAGCTACGAGCAGTACTTC CASSLGSGSYEQYF
TRBJ2-1 TRBD2 TRBV4-2 - TGTGCCAGCAGCCAGGAAACCGGACGACTGGGTAGCGGGGACTACAATGAGCAGTTCTTC CASSQETGRLGSGDYNEQFF
TRBJ2-5 - TRBV6-6 - TGTGCCAGCAGTTACTCTACTGAAACCCAGTACTTC CASSYSTETQYF